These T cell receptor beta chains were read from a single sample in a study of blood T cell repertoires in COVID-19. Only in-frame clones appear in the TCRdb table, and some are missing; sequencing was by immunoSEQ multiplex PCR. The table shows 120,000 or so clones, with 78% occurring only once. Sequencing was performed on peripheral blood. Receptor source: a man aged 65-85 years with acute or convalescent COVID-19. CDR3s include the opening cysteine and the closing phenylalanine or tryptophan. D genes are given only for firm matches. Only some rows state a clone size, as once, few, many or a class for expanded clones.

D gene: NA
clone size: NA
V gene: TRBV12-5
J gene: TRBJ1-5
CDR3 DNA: TGTGCTAGTGGTTTGAACACAGAATACAATCAGCCCCAGCATTTT
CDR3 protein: CASGLNTEYNQPQHF

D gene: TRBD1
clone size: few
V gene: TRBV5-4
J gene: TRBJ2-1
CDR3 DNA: TGTGCCAGCAGCCGGACAGGGAACAATGAGCAGTTCTTC
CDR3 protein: CASSRTGNNEQFF

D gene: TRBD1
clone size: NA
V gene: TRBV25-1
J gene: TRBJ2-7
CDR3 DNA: TGTGCCAGCAGTTCGGACAGGAATTACGAGCAGTACTTC
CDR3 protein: CASSSDRNYEQYF

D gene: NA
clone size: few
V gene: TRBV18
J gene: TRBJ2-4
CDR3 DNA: TGTGCCAGCTCACCACCGCGGGGAGAGGAAGCCAAAAACATTCAGTACTTC
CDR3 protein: CASSPPRGEEAKNIQYF

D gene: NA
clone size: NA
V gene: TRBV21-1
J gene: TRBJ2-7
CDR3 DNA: TGTGCCAGCAGCAAACATCATGAGTTTAAGGGGGAAGAGGAATACGAGCAGTACTTC
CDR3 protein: CASSKHHEFKGEEEYEQYF

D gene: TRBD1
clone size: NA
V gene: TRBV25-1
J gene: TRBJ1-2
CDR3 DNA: TGTGCCAGCAGGGGGGACAGGGCGATCTATGGCTACACCTTC
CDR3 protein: CASRGDRAIYGYTF

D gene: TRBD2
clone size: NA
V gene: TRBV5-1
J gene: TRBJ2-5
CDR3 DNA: TGCGCCAGCAGCCAACTAGCGGGACCTCAAGAGACCCAGTACTTC
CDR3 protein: CASSQLAGPQETQYF

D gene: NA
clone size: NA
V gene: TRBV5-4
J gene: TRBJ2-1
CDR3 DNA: TGTGCCAGCAGCTTGATCGGGGGTAGCTCCTACAATGAGCAGTTCTTC
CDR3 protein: CASSLIGGSSYNEQFF

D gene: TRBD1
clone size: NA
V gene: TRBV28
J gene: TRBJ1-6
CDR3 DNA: TGTGCCAGCAGTTTCAGTTCAGGGGGTGCTTTTAATTCACCCCTCCACTTT
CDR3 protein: CASSFSSGGAFNSPLHF

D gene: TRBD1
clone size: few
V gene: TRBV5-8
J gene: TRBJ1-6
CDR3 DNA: TGTGCCAGCAGCCGGGACAGGGGGTTGGATTCACCCCTCCACTTT
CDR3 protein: CASSRDRGLDSPLHF

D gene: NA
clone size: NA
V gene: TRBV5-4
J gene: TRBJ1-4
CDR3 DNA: TGTGCCAGCAGCTTTTGGGGCTCTAATGAAAAACTGTTTTTT
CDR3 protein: CASSFWGSNEKLFF

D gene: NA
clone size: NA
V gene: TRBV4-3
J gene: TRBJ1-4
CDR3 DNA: TGCGCCAGCAGCCTTTCCGCCAGAAATGAAAAACTGTTTTTT
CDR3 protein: CASSLSARNEKLFF

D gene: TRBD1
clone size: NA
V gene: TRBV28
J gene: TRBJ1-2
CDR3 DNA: TGTGCCAGCAGTTTCGGGGACAGCTATGGCTACACCTTC
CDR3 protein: CASSFGDSYGYTF

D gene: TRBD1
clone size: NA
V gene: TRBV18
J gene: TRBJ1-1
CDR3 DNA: TGTGCCAGCAAGGGACAGGCTAACACTGAAGCTTTCTTT
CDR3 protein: CASKGQANTEAFF

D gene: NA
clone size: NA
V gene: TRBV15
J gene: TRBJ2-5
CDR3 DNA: TGTGCCACCAGCAGAGAAAGAAGGGGGTTCGACCAAGAGACCCAGTACTTC
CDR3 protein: CATSRERRGFDQETQYF

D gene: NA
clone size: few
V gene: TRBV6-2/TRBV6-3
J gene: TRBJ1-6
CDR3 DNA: TGTGCCAGCAGTTACCCCCGGAGGTCACCCCTCCACTTT
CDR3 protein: CASSYPRRSPLHF

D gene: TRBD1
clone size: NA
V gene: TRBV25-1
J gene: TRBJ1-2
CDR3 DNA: TGTGCCAGCAATACAGGGGGAAACTATGGCTACACCTTC
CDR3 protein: CASNTGGNYGYTF

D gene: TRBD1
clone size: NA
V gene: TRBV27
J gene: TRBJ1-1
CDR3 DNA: TGTGCCAGCAGTGTTTTACAGGGGAGCAATGAAGCTTTCTTT
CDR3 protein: CASSVLQGSNEAFF

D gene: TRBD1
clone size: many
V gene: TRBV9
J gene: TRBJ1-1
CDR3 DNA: TGTGCCAGCAGCCCCGACAGGGGAGGGATCACTGAAGCTTTCTTT
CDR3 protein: CASSPDRGGITEAFF

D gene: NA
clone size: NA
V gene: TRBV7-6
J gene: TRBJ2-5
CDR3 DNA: TGTGCCAGCAGCGGCGGGTTAGCCCAGCACCAAGAGACCCAGTACTTC
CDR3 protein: CASSGGLAQHQETQYF

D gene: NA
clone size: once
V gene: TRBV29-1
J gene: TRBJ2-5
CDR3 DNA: TGCAGCGTTATTACCAACTCGGAGACCCAGTACTTC
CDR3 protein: CSVITNSETQYF

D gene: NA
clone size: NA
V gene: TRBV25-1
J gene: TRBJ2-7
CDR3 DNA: TGTGCCAGCAGTGAATATCTCACGGGGGAGCAGTACTTC
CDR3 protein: CASSEYLTGEQYF

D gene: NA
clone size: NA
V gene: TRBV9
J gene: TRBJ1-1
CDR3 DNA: TGTGCCAGCAGCGTAGGCGGGGCGAGGGGCACTGAAGCTTTCTTT
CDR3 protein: CASSVGGARGTEAFF

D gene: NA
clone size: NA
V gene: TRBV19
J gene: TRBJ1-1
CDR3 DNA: TGTGCCAGTAGTATAGAAGGGTGGAGGGGCGCGTGGACTGAAGCTTTCTTT
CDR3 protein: CASSIEGWRGAWTEAFF

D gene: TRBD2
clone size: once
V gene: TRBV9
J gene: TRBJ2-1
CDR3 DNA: TGTGCCAGCAGCGCCGATCCTAGCGGGGGGCCCCAGCAGTTCTTC
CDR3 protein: CASSADPSGGPQQFF

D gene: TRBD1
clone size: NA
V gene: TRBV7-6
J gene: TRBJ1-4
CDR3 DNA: TGTGCCAGCAGCCTCAACAGGGGTTTAAATGAAAAACTGTTTTTT
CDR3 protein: CASSLNRGLNEKLFF

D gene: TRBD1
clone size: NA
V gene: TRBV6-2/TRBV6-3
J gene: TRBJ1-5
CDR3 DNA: TGTGCCAGCAGTCCAGGGGGCTATAGCAATCAGCCCCAGCATTTT
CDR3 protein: CASSPGGYSNQPQHF

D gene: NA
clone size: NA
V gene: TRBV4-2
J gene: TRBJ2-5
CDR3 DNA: TGTGCCAGCAGCCGCGGATCGGGAAAAGAGACCCAGTACTTC
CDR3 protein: CASSRGSGKETQYF

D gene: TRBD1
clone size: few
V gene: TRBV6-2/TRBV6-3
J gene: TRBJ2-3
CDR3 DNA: TGTGCCAGCAGCCTAGCCGGGACAGGGGTAGCAGATACGCAGTATTTT
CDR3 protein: CASSLAGTGVADTQYF

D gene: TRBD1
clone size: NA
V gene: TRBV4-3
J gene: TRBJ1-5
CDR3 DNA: TGCGCCAGCAGCCCGACCTTAGGGACAGGGTCCGGTCAGCCCCAGCATTTT
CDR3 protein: CASSPTLGTGSGQPQHF

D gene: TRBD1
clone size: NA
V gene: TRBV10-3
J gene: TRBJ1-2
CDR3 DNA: TGTGCCATCAGGCCGGGACAGGGGACCTATGGCTACACCTTC
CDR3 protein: CAIRPGQGTYGYTF

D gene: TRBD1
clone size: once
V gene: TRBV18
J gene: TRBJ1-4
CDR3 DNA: TGTGCCAGCTCACTCGCCGGGACAGGGGGCGGAACTAATGAAAAACTGTTTTTT
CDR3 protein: CASSLAGTGGGTNEKLFF

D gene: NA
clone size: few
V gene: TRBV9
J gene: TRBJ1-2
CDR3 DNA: TGTGCCAGCAGCGTAGGGAGCCTGGATGGCTACACCTTC
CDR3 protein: CASSVGSLDGYTF

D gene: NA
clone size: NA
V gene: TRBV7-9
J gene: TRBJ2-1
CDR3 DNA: TGTGCCAGCAGCCCGTCGTCAGGGTACAATGAGCAGTTCTTC
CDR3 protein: CASSPSSGYNEQFF

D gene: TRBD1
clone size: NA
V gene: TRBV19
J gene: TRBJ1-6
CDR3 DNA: TGTGCCAGTAGTATAGGAGGGACAGGGGCGAAGTCACCCCTCCACTTT
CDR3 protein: CASSIGGTGAKSPLHF

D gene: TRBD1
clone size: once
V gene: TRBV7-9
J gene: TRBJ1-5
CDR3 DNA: TGTGCCAGCAGCTCACCACAGGGGCTTAGCAATCAGCCCCAGCATTTT
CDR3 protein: CASSSPQGLSNQPQHF

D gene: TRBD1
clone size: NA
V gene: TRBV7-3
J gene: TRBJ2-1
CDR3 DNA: TGTGCCAGCAGCTTGGACAGGGGCGGATACAATGAGCAGTTCTTC
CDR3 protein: CASSLDRGGYNEQFF

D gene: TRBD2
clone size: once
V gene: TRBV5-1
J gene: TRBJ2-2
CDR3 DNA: TGCGCCAGCAGCCGGTCGCGGGGGGCCACGAACACCGGGGAGCTGTTTTTT
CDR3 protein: CASSRSRGATNTGELFF

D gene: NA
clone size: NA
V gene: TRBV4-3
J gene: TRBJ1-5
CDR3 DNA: TGCGCCAGCAGCCAAGACTATCCGGGGAATCAGCCCCAGCATTTT
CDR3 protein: CASSQDYPGNQPQHF

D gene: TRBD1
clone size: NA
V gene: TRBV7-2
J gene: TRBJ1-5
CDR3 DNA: TGTGCCAGCAGCTCGACAGGGTTTAGCAATCAGCCCCAGCATTTT
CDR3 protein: CASSSTGFSNQPQHF

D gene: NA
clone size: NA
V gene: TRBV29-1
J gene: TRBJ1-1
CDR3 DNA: TGCACCGGGGGGGCTAGGAACACTGAAGCTTTCTTT
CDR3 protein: CTGGARNTEAFF

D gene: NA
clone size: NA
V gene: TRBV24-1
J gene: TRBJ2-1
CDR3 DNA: TGTGCCACCAGAGACAGGTACCTTAATGAGCAGTTCTTC
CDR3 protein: CATRDRYLNEQFF

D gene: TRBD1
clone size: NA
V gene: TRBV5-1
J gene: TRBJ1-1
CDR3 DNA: TGCGCCAGCAGACCGAACAGGGGGCAAAACACTGAAGCTTTCTTT
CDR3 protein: CASRPNRGQNTEAFF

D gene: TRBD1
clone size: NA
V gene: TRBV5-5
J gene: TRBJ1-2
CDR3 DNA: TGTGCCAGCAGCTTCCTTGCAGGGGGCGACTATGGCTACACCTTC
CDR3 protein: CASSFLAGGDYGYTF

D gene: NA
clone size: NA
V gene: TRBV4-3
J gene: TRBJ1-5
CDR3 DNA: TGCGCCAGCAGCCAGGCAGGAGGTCTGCAGCCCCAGCATTTT
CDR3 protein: CASSQAGGLQPQHF

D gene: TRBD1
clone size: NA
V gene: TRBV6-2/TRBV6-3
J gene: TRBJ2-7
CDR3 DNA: TGTGCCAGCAGTTACGGTGCAAGGGGGCGGCCCTACGAGCAGTACTTC
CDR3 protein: CASSYGARGRPYEQYF